A selection of T cell receptor beta chains follows, all from one sample in a study of T cells after yellow fever vaccination. Using its own MiXCR run on the 5' RACE reads, TCRdb lists one record per CDR3 protein. The table lists about 50,000 distinct CDR3 sequences, roughly 7% of them singletons. The sequenced sample was CD8+ T cells sorted from PBMCs, obtained roughly 15 days after the first yellow fever vaccination. The receptors derive from a man between 18 and 35 years old who received the YFV17D yellow fever vaccine. CDR3s leave out the opening cysteine and the closing phenylalanine or tryptophan. D genes are given only for firm matches.

>TRBV12-3/TRBV12-4|TRBD2
ASREGLGTSGHNEQF
>TRBV7-6|-
ASSTGVRADTQY
>TRBV4-1|-
ASSPDPGPGNTIY
>TRBV9|TRBD1
ASSGRQGLSYNEQF
>TRBV12-3/TRBV12-4|-
ASRHLGWGRFGYT
>TRBV4-2|-
ASSQDGAGIGETQY
>TRBV19|TRBD1
ASKGQGDTGELF
>TRBV4-1|TRBD2
ASSPSPGGKKETQY
>TRBV10-3|TRBD1
AIRAPGQGIEAF
>TRBV20-1|-
SASYNEQF
>TRBV28|-
ASSGGASGANVLT
>TRBV7-9|TRBD1
ASTPGQGFVRRETQY
>TRBV29-1|-
SVVPRRDEQF
>TRBV30|-
AWGGPGANVLT
>TRBV20-1|-
SARDPAFYGYT
>TRBV13|-
ASSPPDGPSTDTQY
>TRBV5-8|TRBD2
ASSWGGGLEDTQY
>TRBV4-3|-
ASSQNTGYSGNTIY
>TRBV7-9|-
ASSSPGGPASNEKLF
>TRBV7-2|-
ATGGETGDIF
>TRBV5-1|-
ASSLQRLQVYNEQF
>TRBV10-3|TRBD1
AISGRTGTGISEQF